This T cell receptor beta chain was found in a study of shared clonotypes between healthy human individuals. Study-level findings and limits: Clonotypes shared by all four sorted-subset donors had higher generation probabilities than non-shared clonotypes.

CD45RO-negative CD8 cells positively selected for CCR7 made up the naive population, which excluded terminally differentiated effector memory CD45RA+ cells. Some clones are missing from TCRdb's copy, which holds only in-frame ones; the method was immunoSEQ multiplex PCR. The table has 800,000 to 950,000 clones, about 96% seen once. Trimming cost V 1 base and J 5 bases, with 8 bases left between them. The V gene's germline CDR1 is SSHAT and CDR2 FNYEAQ (reference sequence). This CDR3 is built from 13 residues. Of note for this clone: Antigen specificity is unknown.

The chain employs TRBV7-7 and TRBJ2-5; D remains unclear. The sequencing sample was made of naive CD8+ T cells sorted from blood. The TCR was taken from a young man in good health. CDR3 coding DNA: TGTGCCAGCAGCTTAGATGTAGGGGAGACCCAGTACTTC. Amino acid sequence: CASSLDVGETQYF.